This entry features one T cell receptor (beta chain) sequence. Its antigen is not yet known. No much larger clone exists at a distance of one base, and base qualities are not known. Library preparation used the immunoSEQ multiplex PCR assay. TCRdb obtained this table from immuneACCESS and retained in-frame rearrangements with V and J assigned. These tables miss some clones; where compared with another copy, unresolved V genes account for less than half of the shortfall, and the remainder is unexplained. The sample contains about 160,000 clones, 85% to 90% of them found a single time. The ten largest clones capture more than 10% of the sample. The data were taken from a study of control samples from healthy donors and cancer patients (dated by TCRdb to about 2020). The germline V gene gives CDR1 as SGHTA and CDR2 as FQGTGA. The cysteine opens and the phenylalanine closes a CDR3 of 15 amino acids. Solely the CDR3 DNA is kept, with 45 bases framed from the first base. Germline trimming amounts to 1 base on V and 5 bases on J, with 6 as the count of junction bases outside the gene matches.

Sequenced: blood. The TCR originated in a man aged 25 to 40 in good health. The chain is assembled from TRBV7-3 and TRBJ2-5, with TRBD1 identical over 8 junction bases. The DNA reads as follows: TGTGCCAGCAGCTTAATGGACAGGGCATGGGAGACCCAGTACTTC. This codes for CASSLMDRAWETQYF.